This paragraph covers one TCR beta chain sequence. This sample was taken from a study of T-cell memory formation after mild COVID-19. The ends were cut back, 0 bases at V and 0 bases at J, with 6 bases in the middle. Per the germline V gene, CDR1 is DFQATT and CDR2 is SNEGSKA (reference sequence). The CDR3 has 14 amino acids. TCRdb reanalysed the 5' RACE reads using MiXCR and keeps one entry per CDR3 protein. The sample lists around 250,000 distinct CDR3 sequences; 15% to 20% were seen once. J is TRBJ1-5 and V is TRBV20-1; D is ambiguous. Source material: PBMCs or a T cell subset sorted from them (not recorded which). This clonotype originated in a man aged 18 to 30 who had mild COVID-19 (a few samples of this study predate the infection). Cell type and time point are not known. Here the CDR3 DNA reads TGCAGTGCTAGAGACCCAGATAGCAATCAGCCCCAGCATTTT. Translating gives CSARDPDSNQPQHF.